This TCR beta chain stems from a study of blood T cell repertoires in COVID-19. Study information: Nucleic acid was either cDNA or gDNA, and it came from T cells, B-cell-depleted T cells, or PBMCs.

Repertoires were generated with immunoSEQ multiplex PCR, while TCRdb's copy carries only in-frame clones and drops some. The sample lists 350,000 to 400,000 clones, roughly nine tenths seen once, with about 0.9% in the top ten. Enrolled through a virtual design, the participants were between roughly 18 and 90 years of age and came from under 30 US areas. Participants had their cohort set by participant-reported clinical history. Sequencing input: PBMCs or T cells enriched from blood (not recorded which). This clonotype originated in a woman in her 40s who had been exposed to COVID-19.

The CDR3, as DNA: TGTGCCAGTAGCGGCTGGGGGCCTGGGGCCAACGTCCTGACTTTC. It yields the protein CASSGWGPGANVLTF. The chain combines TRBV19 with TRBJ2-6; D is perhaps TRBD1 (6 bases). This CDR3 comprises 15 residues. V shed 6 bases and J shed 2 bases, with 11 bases lying between them. Germline V gene data show CDR1 as LNHDA and CDR2 as SQIVND (reference sequence).